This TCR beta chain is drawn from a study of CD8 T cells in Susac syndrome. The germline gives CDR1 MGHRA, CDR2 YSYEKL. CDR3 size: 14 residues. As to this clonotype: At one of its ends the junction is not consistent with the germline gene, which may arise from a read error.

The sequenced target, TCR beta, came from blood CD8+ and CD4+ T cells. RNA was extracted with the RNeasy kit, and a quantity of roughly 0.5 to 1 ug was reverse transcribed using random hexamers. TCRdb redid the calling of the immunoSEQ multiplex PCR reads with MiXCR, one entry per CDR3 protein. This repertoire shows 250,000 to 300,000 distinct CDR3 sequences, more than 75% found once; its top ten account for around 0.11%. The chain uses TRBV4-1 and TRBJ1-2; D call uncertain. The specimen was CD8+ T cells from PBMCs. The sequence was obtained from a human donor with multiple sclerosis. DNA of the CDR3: TGCGCCAGCAGCGAAGAGAAAGCTAACTATGGCTACACCTTC. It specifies CASSEEKANYGYTF.